The clone carrying this TCR beta chain was observed at least ten times. Its antigen is undetermined. The data were obtained in a study of cytotoxic CD8 clonotypes in ibrutinib-treated CLL. The study's findings and limits: Before falling back toward baseline at progression, clonality had risen at the time of ibrutinib response. T-cell clonality at baseline went above that of age-matched healthy donors and rose and fell with circulating CD8+ T-cell counts.

This CDR3 contains 12 residues. Germline V lookup: CDR1 SNHLY, CDR2 FYNNEI. The V end lost 5 bases, the J end lost 4 bases, and 6 bases lay between the germline ends. Deep sequencing aimed at 1 in 200,000 to 1 in 1 million T cells' resolution. Some clones are missing from TCRdb's copy, which holds only in-frame ones; the method was immunoSEQ multiplex PCR. There are approximately 50,000 clones in the sample; roughly 50% occur only once, and 20% to 30% lies in the top ten. The source was PBMCs, collected at disease progression, from a patient treated with ibrutinib. The J gene is TRBJ1-5, the V gene TRBV2; D call uncertain. The TCR was taken from a human donor with chronic lymphocytic leukemia. The CDR3 here is CASSSENQPQHF. The CDR3 DNA is TGTGCCAGCAGTTCCGAGAATCAGCCCCAGCATTTT.